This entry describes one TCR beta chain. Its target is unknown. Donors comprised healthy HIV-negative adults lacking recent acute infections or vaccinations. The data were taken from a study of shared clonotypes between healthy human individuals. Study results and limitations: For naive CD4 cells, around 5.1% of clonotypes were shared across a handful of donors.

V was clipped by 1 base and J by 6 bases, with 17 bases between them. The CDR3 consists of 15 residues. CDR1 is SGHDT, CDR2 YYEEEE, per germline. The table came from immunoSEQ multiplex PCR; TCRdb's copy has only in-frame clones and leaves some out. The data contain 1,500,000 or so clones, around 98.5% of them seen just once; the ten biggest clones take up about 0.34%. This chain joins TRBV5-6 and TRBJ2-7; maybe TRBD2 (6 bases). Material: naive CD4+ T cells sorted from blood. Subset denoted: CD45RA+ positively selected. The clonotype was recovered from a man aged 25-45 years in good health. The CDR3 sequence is CASSLIGNLGGEQYF. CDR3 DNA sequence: TGTGCCAGCAGCTTGATCGGAAATTTGGGGGGCGAGCAGTACTTC.